Described below is a single T cell receptor beta chain sequence and its context. The method was immunoSEQ multiplex PCR; TCRdb's version includes in-frame clones alone and lacks a portion of them. The sample shows 100,000 to 150,000 clones, more than 65% of them seen only once. V was trimmed by 6 bases and J by 7 bases, leaving 16 bases between them. Germline V lookup: CDR1 LNHDA, CDR2 SQIVND (reference sequence). CDR3 size: 13 residues. This entry is derived from a study of blood T cell repertoires in COVID-19. Sequences were obtained from peripheral blood. The gene calls are TRBV19 and TRBJ2-7, with D perhaps TRBD2 (6 bases). This clonotype was sampled from a woman in her 70s with acute or convalescent COVID-19. The CDR3 reads CASSLGYAGEQYF. The CDR3 coding sequence is TGTGCCAGTAGCCTGGGATACGCGGGGGAGCAGTACTTC.